Each of the 5 T cell receptor beta chains below was sequenced from the same sample in a study of shared clonotypes between healthy human individuals. Clones were sequenced by immunoSEQ multiplex PCR, and TCRdb holds only the in-frame ones, with some missing. Altogether about 380,000 clones are present, 95% to 97% being singletons, with the ten largest covering 0.32%. The specimen was memory CD8+ T cells sorted from blood. Subset denoted: CD45RO+ cells pooled with CCR7-negative TemRA cells. These receptors were obtained from a man aged 25 to 40 in good health.

This chain connects TRBV6-6 to TRBJ1-3, with D tentatively TRBD1 (5 bases). The V gene lost 2 bases and the J gene lost 2 bases, with 10 bases spanning the gap. The CDR3 has 15 amino acids. CDR1 and CDR2 (germline): MNHNY, SVGAGI (reference sequence). The CDR3 region has the DNA TGTGCCAGCAGTTACAGCGGGGGAACTGGAAACACCATATATTTT. Translated: CASSYSGGTGNTIYF.

The gene calls are TRBV28 and TRBJ1-1, with D possibly being TRBD1 (6 bases). With 3 bases removed from V and 1 base from J, the gap between germline ends came to 9 bases. Germline loops: CDR1 MDHEN, CDR2 SYDVKM. The CDR3 consists of 14 residues. CDR3 sequence: CASSFVDRNTEAFF. The CDR3 coding sequence is TGTGCCAGCAGTTTTGTGGACAGGAACACTGAAGCTTTCTTT.

The chain uses TRBV5-4 and TRBJ2-4; D is perhaps TRBD1 (5 bases). V was clipped by 0 bases and J by 0 bases, with 13 bases between them. Germline V gene sequence: CDR1 SGHNT, CDR2 YYREEE (reference sequence). There are 17 residues in the CDR3. In DNA, the CDR3 is TGTGCCAGCAGCTTGGCCCCCCAGGGCCCAGCCAAAAACATTCAGTACTTC. This translates into CASSLAPQGPAKNIQYF.

This chain joins TRBV6-1 and TRBJ2-1, with D uncertain. The V end was cut by 1 base, the J end by 6 bases, with 16 bases between. The CDR3 consists of 16 residues. CDR1 and CDR2 from the germline V gene are MNHNS and SASEGT. This CDR3 reads CASSEVIRRWSNEQFF. CDR3 DNA sequence: TGTGCCAGCAGTGAAGTTATCCGAAGGTGGTCCAATGAGCAGTTCTTC.

The gene calls are TRBV5-1 and TRBJ2-1, with a weak D call TRBD2 (7 bases). The CDR3 loop spans 18 amino acids. Per germline, CDR1 SGHRS and CDR2 YFSETQ. Trimming stripped 3 bases from V and 4 bases from J, with 23 bases between. CDR3 sequence (DNA): TGCGCCAGCAGCTCCCTATTGACGGGGGGCTTATCTTACAATGAGCAGTTCTTC. Translation: CASSSLLTGGLSYNEQFF.